The 26 T cell receptor beta chains listed next were all sequenced from one sample in a study of T cell responses to AZD1222 COVID-19 vaccine. Clones were read by immunoSEQ multiplex PCR, and TCRdb kept only the in-frame ones, dropping some. The sample lists approximately 150,000 clones, approximately 91% occurring once. The specimen comprised peripheral blood, sampled 28 days after the second dose of the MenACWY control vaccine. These receptors were obtained from an adult who received the MenACWY meningococcal vaccine as a control.

The CDR3 spells CASSLDRERVYEQYF. The CDR3 coding sequence is TGTGCCAGCAGCTTAGACAGGGAAAGGGTCTACGAGCAGTACTTC. The rearrangement uses TRBV11-2 and TRBJ2-7; a possible D gene is TRBD1 (5 bases). Trimming took 0 bases from V and 3 from J, leaving 12 bases between them. The CDR3 is made up of 15 amino acids. Germline CDR1 SGHAT, CDR2 FQNNGV.

The V call is TRBV10-3, the J call TRBJ1-6; 7 nucleotides match TRBD1. This CDR3 contains 15 residues. CDR1 and CDR2 (germline): ENHRY, SYGVKD. With V trimmed by 6 bases and J by 8 bases, 10 bases remained unmatched. The DNA for the CDR3 is TGTGCCATCAGCCAAAGACAGGGCAGTGATTCACCCCTCCACTTT. It codes for CAISQRQGSDSPLHF.

This chain connects TRBV4-2 to TRBJ1-3; D uncertain. Trimming left V 5 bases short and J 0 bases short, with 11 bases between. Germline V gives CDR1 LGHNA, CDR2 YNFKEQ. This CDR3 region has 15 residues. CDR3 in DNA: TGTGCCAGCAGCTTCCCCCTGAGCTCTGGAAACACCATATATTTT. Translated: CASSFPLSSGNTIYF.

The rearrangement joins TRBV7-9 to TRBJ2-5, with D maybe TRBD2 (5 bases). The CDR3 consists of 14 residues. The germline CDR1 and CDR2 sequences are SEHNR and FQNEAQ (reference sequence). V was trimmed by 3 bases and J by 1 base, leaving 9 bases between them. The CDR3 reads CASSFPGIQETQYF. Written as DNA, the CDR3 is TGTGCCAGCAGCTTTCCGGGGATCCAAGAGACCCAGTACTTC.

V usage is TRBV4-3 and J usage is TRBJ1-2; the D is unclear. Germline CDR1 reads LGHNA; CDR2 reads YSLEER. There are 17 residues in the CDR3. Trimming shortened V by 0 bases and J by 4 bases, and 18 bases separated the two germline ends. Here the CDR3 reads CASSQELSSLSPYGYTF. The CDR3 DNA follows: TGCGCCAGCAGCCAAGAGCTTTCGAGCCTTTCCCCCTATGGCTACACCTTC.

Many counts were recorded for this clone. The chain recombines TRBV7-9 with TRBJ2-7; D unresolved. The V end lost 1 base, the J end lost 6 bases, and 7 bases lay between the germline ends. CDR3 length: 12 amino acids. Germline V gene data show CDR1 as SEHNR and CDR2 as FQNEAQ (reference sequence). CDR3 sequence: CASSLGKGEQYF. As DNA, the CDR3 is TGTGCCAGCAGCTTAGGAAAGGGCGAGCAGTACTTC. Full variable domain (remainder filled in from reference TRBV7-9 and TRBJ2-7): DTGVSQNPRHKITKRGQNVTFRCDPISEHNRLYWYRQTLGQGPEFLTYFQNEAQLEKSRLLSDRFSAERPKGSFSTLEIQRTEQGDSAMYLCASSLGKGEQYFGPGTRLTVT.

The chain uses TRBV30 and TRBJ1-4; weak D call: TRBD1 (5 bases). The V end was cut by 6 bases, the J end by 13 bases, with 18 bases between. The length of the CDR3 is 12 residues. In germline, CDR1 is GTSNPN, CDR2 SVGIG (reference sequence). The CDR3, as DNA: TGTGCCTGCCCCCTGAGGTACGGGGGACTGTTTTTT. Its protein product is CACPLRYGGLFF.

This chain connects TRBV9 to TRBJ2-1; D is perhaps TRBD2 (6 bases). The CDR3 sequence is 14 residues long. V lost 3 bases to trimming and J lost 9 bases, with 16 bases between them. Looked up from germline, CDR1 is SGDLS and CDR2 is YYNGEE. The CDR3 DNA reads as TGTGCCAGCAGCGCGAGGCGGGATTTGGTTGAGCAGTTCTTC. Translation gives CASSARRDLVEQFF.

The chain has TRBV19 and TRBJ1-2, with D uncertain. Germline CDR1 reads LNHDA; CDR2 reads SQIVND (reference sequence). The V end was cut by 4 bases, the J end by 4 bases, with 10 bases between. The CDR3 extends over 13 amino acids. CDR3 in amino acids: CASSTGDGYGYTF. The CDR3 nucleotides read TGTGCCAGTAGTACCGGAGACGGCTATGGCTACACCTTC.

CDR3: CASSFINQGGKQPQHF. For the CDR3, the DNA is TGTGCCAGCAGTTTTATAAATCAAGGGGGGAAACAGCCCCAGCATTTT. The gene calls are TRBV28 and TRBJ1-5, with a tentative D call TRBD1 (6 bases). Germline loops: CDR1 MDHEN, CDR2 SYDVKM. Trimming removed 3 bases from V and 7 bases from J, with 19 bases in between. CDR3 length: 16 amino acids.

The gene calls are TRBV10-1 and TRBJ2-3; unclear D gene. The CDR3 runs to 15 residues. Trimming took off 8 bases at V and 0 bases at J, with 15 bases between the two ends. CDR1 is WNHNN, CDR2 SYGVQD, per germline (reference sequence). The CDR3 is CASGLPATSTDTQYF. CDR3 DNA: TGCGCCAGCGGCCTCCCGGCAACTAGCACAGATACGCAGTATTTT.

The rearrangement joins TRBV19 to TRBJ1-5; D is unresolved. The germline V and J ends were trimmed by 5 bases and 2 bases, with 16 bases remaining between them. Germline V gene lookup returns CDR1 LNHDA and CDR2 SQIVND (reference sequence). The CDR3 has 16 amino acids. This CDR3 is CASSSYFPLRNQPQHF. CDR3 DNA: TGTGCCAGTAGTTCGTACTTCCCCTTACGCAATCAGCCCCAGCATTTT.

The chain carries TRBV28 and TRBJ2-1; 14 positions agree with TRBD2. V was pared by 8 bases and J by 1 base, with 19 bases of the junction left unmatched. CDR1 and CDR2 (germline): MDHEN, SYDVKM. This CDR3 is 21 amino acids long. The CDR3 region is CASSMERPGLAGDGSYNEQFF. CDR3 nucleotides: TGTGCCAGCTCCATGGAACGCCCGGGACTAGCGGGAGATGGGTCCTACAATGAGCAGTTCTTC. The variable domain in full, completed from reference TRBV28 and TRBJ2-1, reads DVKVTQSSRYLVKRTGEKVFLECVQDMDHENMFWYRQDPGLGLRLIYFSYDVKMKEKGDIPEGYSVSREKKERFSLILESASTNQTSMYLCASSMERPGLAGDGSYNEQFFGPGTRLTVL.

The chain uses TRBV5-6 and TRBJ1-4; D is perhaps TRBD1 (6 bases). CDR3 size: 14 residues. From germline, CDR1 is SGHDT and CDR2 YYEEEE. Trimming stripped 4 bases from V and 1 base from J, with 8 bases between. DNA of the CDR3: TGTGCCAGCAGCAAGACAGGAACTAATGAAAAACTGTTTTTT. This encodes CASSKTGTNEKLFF. Drawing the rest from reference TRBV5-6 and TRBJ1-4, the complete variable domain is DAGVTQSPTHLIKTRGQQVTLRCSPKSGHDTVSWYQQALGQGPQFIFQYYEEEERQRGNFPDRFSGHQFPNYSSELNVNALLLGDSALYLCASSKTGTNEKLFFGSGTQLSVL.

This chain connects TRBV28 to TRBJ2-5; possible D gene TRBD1, 6 bases. The CDR3 has 14 residues. V gave up 4 bases and J gave up 2 bases, with 11 bases separating them. Per germline, CDR1 MDHEN and CDR2 SYDVKM. In nucleotides, the CDR3 is TGTGCCAGCAGTTCCCGGGACACTCAAGAGACCCAGTACTTC. This translates into CASSSRDTQETQYF.

The CDR3 here is CATGGHQPQHF. The CDR3 bases are TGTGCCACAGGGGGCCATCAGCCCCAGCATTTT. This chain uses TRBV10-3 with TRBJ1-5; 8 bases line up with TRBD1. Looked up from germline, CDR1 is ENHRY and CDR2 is SYGVKD. Trimming removed 10 bases from V and 5 bases from J; junction bases left unmatched: 1. The CDR3 sequence is 11 residues long.

V is TRBV28 and J is TRBJ1-2; 8 nucleotides line up with TRBD1. Germline V gene sequence: CDR1 MDHEN, CDR2 SYDVKM. Trimming at V came to 6 bases and at J to 3 bases, leaving 3 bases not matched to a gene. The length of the CDR3 is 13 residues. The CDR3 here is CASRGTGDYGYTF. For the CDR3, the DNA is TGTGCCAGCAGGGGGACAGGCGACTATGGCTACACCTTC.

The chain combines TRBV3-1 (or the pseudogene TRBV3-2) with TRBJ2-2, with D hard to call. The germline CDR1 and CDR2 sequences are LGHDT and YNNKEL (reference sequence). The CDR3 consists of 18 residues. V lost 1 base and J lost 3, with 18 bases in between. In DNA form, the CDR3 reads TGTGCCAGCAGCCAAGGGGCACGGGCTAGGATTGACACCGGGGAGCTGTTTTTT. Its translation is CASSQGARARIDTGELFF.

V gene TRBV7-9 combines with J gene TRBJ1-1; 9 bases agree with TRBD1. The V and J ends lost 5 bases and 5 bases, in that order; junction bases with no gene match: 12. Germline assignment: CDR1 SEHNR and CDR2 FQNEAQ (reference sequence). The CDR3 consists of 16 residues. For the CDR3, the DNA is TGTGCCAGCAGCGATAACAGGGGGCCCACTAGAACTGAAGCTTTCTTT. Translating it yields CASSDNRGPTRTEAFF. Full variable domain (remainder filled in from reference TRBV7-9 and TRBJ1-1): DTGVSQNPRHKITKRGQNVTFRCDPISEHNRLYWYRQTLGQGPEFLTYFQNEAQLEKSRLLSDRFSAERPKGSFSTLEIQRTEQGDSAMYLCASSDNRGPTRTEAFFGQGTRLTVV.

V and J are TRBV3-1 (or the pseudogene TRBV3-2) and TRBJ1-1; D is ambiguous. The CDR3 sequence is 12 residues long. Trimming removed 4 bases from V and 1 base from J, with 4 bases in between. The V gene's germline CDR1 is LGHDT and CDR2 YNNKEL (reference sequence). CDR3 protein: CASSLRNTEAFF. The CDR3 bases are TGTGCCAGCAGCCTAAGGAACACTGAAGCTTTCTTT.

The V and J genes are TRBV19 and TRBJ1-5; D uncertain. Germline CDR1 LNHDA, CDR2 SQIVND (reference sequence). The CDR3 spans 12 residues. Trimming cost V 4 bases and J 7 bases, with 8 bases left between them. The CDR3: CASSNGRQPQHF. CDR3 DNA: TGTGCCAGTAGTAACGGCAGGCAGCCCCAGCATTTT.

This rearrangement joins TRBV5-8 to TRBJ1-5; D unclear. The germline gives CDR1 SGHTS, CDR2 YDEGEE. V dropped 4 bases and J dropped 4 bases, with 9 bases sitting between them. CDR3 length: 13 amino acids. CDR3 residues: CASSVTGNQPQHF. As DNA, the CDR3 is TGTGCCAGCAGCGTGACGGGGAATCAGCCCCAGCATTTT.

The rearrangement uses TRBV28 and TRBJ1-4, with a tentative D call TRBD1 (6 bases). Germline CDR1 is MDHEN and CDR2 is SYDVKM. V lost 3 bases and J 8 bases, leaving 19 bases between the germline ends. CDR3 length: 16 residues. The CDR3 loop reads CASSFSGGGGREKLFF. DNA for the CDR3: TGTGCCAGCAGTTTCTCAGGTGGGGGGGGCCGAGAAAAACTGTTTTTT.

The V gene is TRBV5-1, the J gene TRBJ2-1; TRBD2 matches 8 bases. V shed 0 bases, J shed 10 bases, and the junction held 6 bases outside the gene matches. The CDR3 covers 14 residues. Germline V lookup: CDR1 SGHRS, CDR2 YFSETQ. The CDR3 coding sequence is TGCGCCAGCAGCTTGGGCCGGGGGGGCCGGGAGCAGTTCTTC. Translated: CASSLGRGGREQFF.

The CDR3 sequence: CASSLDAPRKLFF. In DNA form, the CDR3 reads TGTGCCAGCAGCTTAGATGCCCCTCGAAAACTGTTTTTT. The chain couples TRBV7-9 to TRBJ1-4; D gene ambiguous. Germline assignment: CDR1 SEHNR and CDR2 FQNEAQ (reference sequence). V was pared by 1 base and J by 10 bases, with 10 bases between. This CDR3 has 13 amino acids. Supplemented by reference TRBV7-9 and TRBJ1-4, the full variable domain reads DTGVSQNPRHKITKRGQNVTFRCDPISEHNRLYWYRQTLGQGPEFLTYFQNEAQLEKSRLLSDRFSAERPKGSFSTLEIQRTEQGDSAMYLCASSLDAPRKLFFGSGTQLSVL.

This chain connects TRBV28 to TRBJ1-2; D is unclear. The germline V and J ends were trimmed by 2 bases and 4 bases, with 14 bases remaining between them. Germline CDR1 reads MDHEN; CDR2 reads SYDVKM. The CDR3 has 15 residues. CDR3 sequence reads: CASSLAQVSSYGYTF. As DNA, the CDR3 is TGTGCCAGCAGTTTAGCCCAGGTATCGAGCTATGGCTACACCTTC.